This T cell receptor (beta chain) was profiled in a study of blood T cell repertoires in COVID-19 (dated by TCRdb to the early 2020s). Regarding the complete study: The collaborator samples originated in the United States, Italy and Spain and spanned the acute and convalescent phases of COVID-19. Samples were obtained from the ongoing ImmuneRACE study (first 160 participants) and from about 1,300 subjects provided by 6 global collaborators. Nearly every sample came with metadata listing a de-identified subject ID, COVID-19 status, age in years and sex. A freely available public database, intended as a resource for researchers studying the immune response to SARS-CoV-2, is where the repertoires were released. The dataset comprised deeply sampled blood TCRbeta repertoires from subjects exposed to, actively infected with, or recovered from COVID-19. The material from the prospective study consisted of cDNA or gDNA derived from T cells, B-cell-depleted T cells, or PBMCs. Where available, HLA class I and class II types were obtained from metadata supplied by the sample provider rather than from assay-based typing. Results and caveats for the whole study, not just this receptor: Clinical and demographic metadata were provided uncurated, with the amount varying by source and participant.

TCRbeta CDR3 regions were amplified from genomic DNA using the immunoSEQ Assay, a bias-controlled multiplex PCR. In the authors' own workflow: The number of nucleated cells in each sample was estimated by amplification of reference gene primers within the assay. To quantify the absolute abundance of each unique TCRbeta CDR3 rearrangement, sequence reads were collapsed and filtered. Productive Simpson clonality was computed per sample as the square root of Simpson's diversity index over productive rearrangements. TCRdb's version of the immuneACCESS table is confined to in-frame rearrangements and falls short of the full clone set. An unresolved V gene accounts for under half of the shortfall where checked; the remainder is of unknown origin. V and J calls and clone size are given by that table; D and trimming were obtained from the DNA. The sample table shows tens of thousands of clones, and around 80% are seen once. About 7% of the sample is held by the ten biggest clonotypes.

Each collaborating institution followed its own protocols to collect whole blood in K2EDTA tubes. Collaborator samples were shipped for TCRbeta analysis as frozen whole blood, isolated PBMCs, or DNA extracted from either sample type. Remarks on this clone: The target of this receptor is not known. No clone much larger than this one lies a single base away; base qualities are absent.

Input material: peripheral blood. The source is a man aged 45-65 years with active or convalescent COVID-19.

The nucleotide sequence is given as TGTGCCAGTAGTGGACAGGGGGGCTATCAGCCCCAGCATTTT. Its protein is CASSGQGGYQPQHF. The chain joins TRBV19 to TRBJ1-5; 10 bases in the junction line up with TRBD1. CDR1 and CDR2, looked up from the germline V gene (reference sequence), are LNHDA and SQIVND. From cysteine to phenylalanine, the CDR3 is 14 amino acids long. Solely the CDR3 DNA is kept, with 42 bases framed from the first base. Compared with germline, V lacks 5 bases and J lacks 5 bases; bases without a gene match: 3.